This T cell receptor beta chain is from a study of identifying expanded T cells in peripheral blood. Collection occurred without any documented infections or immune events in donors. Findings and caveats of the study: Clone count variance between roughly 2-week samples rose with total template count.

Note on this clone: The antigen remains unidentified.

Trimming took off 4 bases at V and 0 bases at J, with 7 bases between the two ends. CDR1 and CDR2 from the germline V gene are MNHEY and SVGAGI. The CDR3 is 14 amino acids. The assay was immunoSEQ multiplex PCR, and TCRdb's table has in-frame clones only and misses some. The table includes 51,000 or so clones, roughly 82% detected once. Sequencing was carried out using blood. The sequence was obtained from a person aged 18-69 years in good health. This chain joins TRBV6-5 and TRBJ1-5; unclear D gene. The CDR3 loop is CASSSGRSNQPQHF. The CDR3 DNA is TGTGCCAGCAGTTCCGGGCGTAGCAATCAGCCCCAGCATTTT.